Detailed here is one T cell receptor (beta chain). Stated time point: after dendritic cell vaccination, including at tumor progression/relapse. Isocitrate dehydrogenase mutation was absent in all glioblastoma patients. PBMC were collected before vaccination, two weeks after the third vaccination, and at progression. The sample belongs to a study of glioma-infiltrating T cells after dendritic cell vaccination. Trimming removed 3 bases from V and 0 bases from J, with 8 bases in between. CDR3 length equals 14 residues. Germline V gene lookup returns CDR1 SGHTA and CDR2 FQGNSA. Up to 2 ug genomic DNA was used for TCRB CDR3 amplification. The primer mix had 60 V beta and 13 J beta primers. Profiling relied on immunoSEQ multiplex PCR, and the TCRdb table lists in-frame clones only, not all of them. The data show approximately 90,000 clones, with 81% seen just once and 2.1% held by the top ten.

The chain is built from TRBV7-2 and TRBJ1-2; D gene ambiguous. The sequence was obtained from a human donor with glioblastoma. This sample comprised blood, obtained after dendritic cell vaccination. The CDR3 loop reads CASSFNTANYGYTF. CDR3 nucleotide sequence: TGTGCCAGCAGCTTTAATACAGCTAACTATGGCTACACCTTC.